These 23 T cell receptor beta chains share one sample of origin, sequenced in a study of blood T cell repertoires in COVID-19. Data came from immunoSEQ multiplex PCR; TCRdb stores just in-frame clones and leaves some out. The repertoire consists of 200,000 to 250,000 clones, with nearly 85% occurring once and the leading ten covering around 1.3%. Sequenced: peripheral blood. These receptors all come from a woman in her twenties or thirties with COVID-19, enrolled during active disease.

The CDR3 loop is CASSHRGGSTGELFF. CDR3 nucleotides: TGCGCCAGCAGCCATCGAGGGGGCAGCACCGGGGAGCTGTTTTTT. This chain connects TRBV4-3 to TRBJ2-2, with TRBD1 matching over 7 bases. The germline V gene has CDR1 LGHNA and CDR2 YSLEER. CDR3 length: 15 residues. J was trimmed by 4 bases and V by 3 bases; bases with no gene match: 5.

This clone was found once. The CDR3 sequence: CASSYNLAETQYF. CDR3 bases: TGTGCCAGCAGTTACAACCTAGCGGAGACCCAGTACTTC. The chain recombines TRBV6-2 or TRBV6-3 with TRBJ2-5; TRBD2 is a possible D gene (6 bases). CDR3 length equals 13 residues. In germline, CDR1 is MNHEY, CDR2 SVGEGT. Trimming took off 2 bases at V and 5 bases at J, with 9 bases between the two ends.

This sequence joins TRBV30 and TRBJ2-7, with 9 nucleotides matching TRBD2. V shed 5 bases, J shed 0 bases, and the junction held 5 bases outside the gene matches. CDR1 and CDR2 (germline): GTSNPN, SVGIG (reference sequence). The CDR3 has 14 residues. DNA for the CDR3: TGTGCCTGGGGGACTAGCAGTAGCTCCTACGAGCAGTACTTC. Translated, it gives CAWGTSSSSYEQYF.

The chain is built from TRBV14 and TRBJ2-7, with 7 bases that match TRBD2. CDR3 length: 15 amino acids. CDR1 is SGHDN, CDR2 FVKESK, per germline. Unmatched junction bases numbered 10, after V lost 4 bases and J lost 4 bases. CDR3 loop: CASSPTGLVPYEQYF. The CDR3 coding sequence is TGTGCCAGCAGCCCAACCGGACTAGTTCCGTACGAGCAGTACTTC.

This clone was picked up a small number of times. The genes are TRBV6-6 and TRBJ2-1; D perhaps matches TRBD1 (5 bases). V lost 5 bases to trimming and J lost 9 bases, with 11 bases between them. Germline values: CDR1 MNHNY, CDR2 SVGAGI (reference sequence). CDR3 length: 12 residues. The CDR3 DNA reads TGTGCCAGCAGTCCAAGGCAGGGTGAGCAGTTCTTC. It yields the protein CASSPRQGEQFF.

The chain is built from TRBV11-2 and TRBJ2-2; D may be TRBD2 (5 bases). The ends were cut back, 2 bases at V and 6 bases at J, with 7 bases in the middle. This CDR3 region has 13 residues. Germline V gene sequence: CDR1 SGHAT, CDR2 FQNNGV. The CDR3, as DNA: TGTGCCAGCAGCTTAAAGGAGGCCGGGGAGCTGTTTTTT. It codes for CASSLKEAGELFF.

This clone occurred a few times. V is TRBV5-1 and J is TRBJ2-7, with 11 bases fitting TRBD1. Looked up from germline, CDR1 is SGHRS and CDR2 is YFSETQ. This CDR3 has 14 amino acids. The junction had 4 bases not matched to a gene; V was cut back by 4 bases and J by 4 bases. CDR3 in amino acids: CASSQGTGGYEQYF. The CDR3 DNA reads TGCGCCAGCAGCCAAGGGACAGGGGGATACGAGCAGTACTTC.

The V and J genes are TRBV11-2 and TRBJ2-1; 14 bases line up with TRBD2. CDR3 length: 16 amino acids. Germline CDR1 and CDR2: SGHAT and FQNNGV. V shed 4 bases and J 7 bases; nucleotides not matched to a gene: 6. The CDR3 spells CASSSRLAGGRNEQFF. The CDR3 region has the DNA TGTGCCAGCAGCTCCCGACTAGCGGGAGGGCGGAATGAGCAGTTCTTC.

J is TRBJ2-1 and V is TRBV25-1; TRBD2 agrees at 14 bases. The germline gives CDR1 MGHDK, CDR2 SYGVNS. The J segment lost 7 bases and the V segment lost 2 bases, leaving 1 base of the junction unmatched. The CDR3 runs 15 residues. CDR3 in amino acids: CASSEGTSGRNEQFF. DNA of the CDR3: TGTGCCAGCAGTGAAGGGACTAGCGGGAGAAATGAGCAGTTCTTC. Combining the CDR3 with reference TRBV25-1 and TRBJ2-1 gives the whole variable domain EADIYQTPRYLVIGTGKKITLECSQTMGHDKMYWYQQDPGMELHLIHYSYGVNSTEKGDLSSESTVSRIRTEHFPLTLESARPSHTSQYLCASSEGTSGRNEQFFGPGTRLTVL.

The table lists this clone with a count of one. The chain links TRBV7-2 to TRBJ2-1, with 7 bases identical to TRBD1. Germline V gene data show CDR1 as SGHTA and CDR2 as FQGNSA. The CDR3 length is 15 residues. J lost 3 bases, V lost 1 base, and 3 bases had no gene match. This chain's CDR3 is CASSLVWDSYNEQFF. The CDR3 DNA reads as TGTGCCAGCAGCTTAGTTTGGGACAGCTACAATGAGCAGTTCTTC.

Comments on this clone: The sample holds other DNA sequences that translate to the same CDR3. This chain joins TRBV5-1 and TRBJ2-3; 8 bases map to TRBD2. From germline, CDR1 is SGHRS and CDR2 YFSETQ. The CDR3 covers 16 residues. J was trimmed by 1 base and V by 2 bases; bases with no gene match: 6. CDR3: CASSLGLAGGTDTQYF. DNA of the CDR3: TGCGCCAGCAGCTTAGGACTAGCTGGCGGCACAGATACGCAGTATTTT.

The chain links TRBV24-1 to TRBJ2-5; D might be TRBD2 (5 bases). Germline V lookup: CDR1 KGHDR, CDR2 SFDVKD. The ends were cut back, 9 bases at V and 3 bases at J, with 19 bases in the middle. The CDR3 sequence is 15 residues long. The CDR3 nucleotides are TGTGCCACCGGCAGTTCCGGGGTAGGAGAAGAGACCCAGTACTTC. Amino acid sequence: CATGSSGVGEETQYF.

The V and J genes are TRBV29-1 and TRBJ2-3; TRBD2 might be the D (5 bases). The CDR3 loop spans 15 amino acids. Germline loops: CDR1 SQVTM, CDR2 ANQGSEA. Trimming stripped 3 bases from V and 4 bases from J, with 17 bases between. The CDR3 DNA is TGCAGCGTTGATGCCGGGGTAGCAGCAGCAGATACGCAGTATTTT. Translating gives CSVDAGVAAADTQYF.

The chain joins TRBV7-3 to TRBJ1-1; D remains unclear. The CDR3 has 14 residues. V was pared by 5 bases and J by 1 base, with 11 bases between. Germline V gives CDR1 SGHTA, CDR2 FQGTGA. The CDR3 is CASSPGAGNTEAFF. The CDR3 nucleotides read TGTGCCAGCAGCCCAGGCGCCGGGAACACTGAAGCTTTCTTT.

The rearrangement links TRBV5-5 to TRBJ2-2; the D gene is possibly TRBD2 (6 bases). The V gene's germline CDR1 is SGHKS and CDR2 YYEKEE (reference sequence). The V end was cut by 3 bases, the J end by 1 base, with 7 bases between. CDR3 length equals 14 residues. CDR3 loop: CASSSSENTGELFF. DNA of the CDR3: TGTGCCAGCAGCTCTAGCGAGAACACCGGGGAGCTGTTTTTT.

The chain carries TRBV19 and TRBJ1-6; TRBD1 matches at 7 bases. Germline lookup yields CDR1 LNHDA and CDR2 SQIVND (reference sequence). This CDR3 is 13 amino acids long. The CDR3 loop reads CGAGTDLNSPLHF. The CDR3 DNA is TGTGGTGCCGGGACAGACCTTAATTCACCCCTCCACTTT.

This clone was observed a single time. This chain uses TRBV19 with TRBJ2-7; D unresolved. Germline loops: CDR1 LNHDA, CDR2 SQIVND (reference sequence). V shed 4 bases and J shed 5 bases, with 9 bases lying between them. The CDR3 spans 12 residues. The CDR3 is CASSNSFNEQYF. The CDR3 nucleotides are TGTGCCAGTAGTAATAGTTTCAACGAGCAGTACTTC. The whole variable domain, remainder taken from reference TRBV19 and TRBJ2-7, is DGGITQSPKYLFRKEGQNVTLSCEQNLNHDAMYWYRQDPGQGLRLIYYSQIVNDFQKGDIAEGYSVSREKKESFPLTVTSAQKNPTAFYLCASSNSFNEQYFGPGTRLTVT.

This chain links TRBV5-1 with TRBJ2-1; tentative D call: TRBD1 (6 bases). This CDR3 has 15 residues. Germline CDR1 SGHRS, CDR2 YFSETQ. V lost 4 bases and J lost 3, with 14 bases in between. CDR3 residues: CASSEQGGGYNEQFF. The CDR3 nucleotides are TGCGCCAGCAGCGAACAGGGTGGGGGCTACAATGAGCAGTTCTTC.

The genes are TRBV4-1 and TRBJ1-1, with TRBD1 as a possible D gene (6 bases). CDR3 length: 17 amino acids. Deletions cut 1 base from V and 0 bases from J, with 15 bases between. Germline V gene lookup returns CDR1 MGHRA and CDR2 YSYEKL. The DNA of the CDR3 is TGCGCCAGCAGCCAAGGGGGGCTGGGCCTAATGAACACTGAAGCTTTCTTT. It encodes CASSQGGLGLMNTEAFF.

This clone came up once. This rearrangement joins TRBV5-1 to TRBJ1-3, with 10 bases identical to TRBD1. V lost 5 bases, J lost 10 bases, and 9 bases stayed unmatched. The germline V gene has CDR1 SGHRS and CDR2 YFSETQ. The CDR3 length is 14 residues. CDR3 nucleotides: TGCGCCAGCAGTTCCCAGACAGGGGGCGAAACCATATATTTT. Translation: CASSSQTGGETIYF.

The chain employs TRBV7-9 and TRBJ2-1; 8 bases are a match to TRBD1. V was pared by 5 bases and J by 7 bases, with 4 bases of the junction left unmatched. Germline lookup yields CDR1 SEHNR and CDR2 FQNEAQ (reference sequence). This CDR3 has 13 amino acids. CDR3 nucleotide sequence: TGTGCCAGCAGCGGAAACAGGGGGAATGAGCAGTTCTTC. This gives the protein CASSGNRGNEQFF.

This CDR3 is CASSSRGTLGAFF. The CDR3, as DNA: TGTGCCAGCAGCTCGCGGGGGACACTCGGAGCTTTCTTT. V gene TRBV27 combines with J gene TRBJ1-1; TRBD1 is a possible D gene (6 bases). CDR1 is MNHEY and CDR2 is SMNVEV in the germline V gene (reference sequence). V was shortened by 6 bases and J by 10 bases, with 18 bases between the two germline ends. This CDR3 is 13 amino acids long.

This chain links TRBV9 with TRBJ1-6; D call uncertain. Germline CDR1 SGDLS, CDR2 YYNGEE. This CDR3 contains 15 residues. Trimming removed 3 bases at V and 6 bases at J, with 13 bases between. The CDR3 here is CASSAPGTANSPLHF. In DNA, the CDR3 is TGTGCCAGCAGCGCCCCGGGAACAGCTAATTCACCCCTCCACTTT.